The TCR beta chain under discussion was sequenced for a study of technical replicates of blood from a handful of donors. Produced via immunoSEQ multiplex PCR; TCRdb's table is partial and in-frame only. The repertoire consists of tens of thousands of clones, with over 75% occurring once and the leading ten covering about 0.38%. Losses at the gene ends were 3 bases for V and 8 bases for J; bases not matched to a gene: 9. The germline V gene has CDR1 WNHNN and CDR2 SYGVQD (reference sequence). This CDR3 has 15 residues. The chain is built from TRBV10-1 and TRBJ2-1, with TRBD1 identical over 8 bases. Sequencing was done on a sample of T cells isolated from PBMCs. This clonotype originated in a human donor in good health. CDR3 DNA sequence: TGCGCCAGCAGTGACCGGAGAGGACAGGGTGATGAGCAGTTCTTC. It yields the protein CASSDRRGQGDEQFF.